Listed here is a single T cell receptor (beta chain). Its antigen is undetermined. The CDR3 runs to 12 residues. The ends lost 3 bases at V and 5 bases at J; junction bases unmatched: 0. Germline V gene data show CDR1 as MNHNS and CDR2 as SASEGT. The data stem from a study of OX40 agonist ivuxolimab in advanced cancers. The table came from immunoSEQ multiplex PCR; TCRdb's copy has only in-frame clones and leaves some out. The sample lists approximately 58,000 clones, about 81% seen once, with approximately 0.7% in the top ten. General study findings and limits: Some of the lowest clonal expansion was seen in partial responders at 0.1-3.0 mg/kg.

The chain links TRBV6-1 to TRBJ1-2, with TRBD1 identical over 7 bases. The sequencing used CD4+ or CD8+ T cells sorted from blood, collected in a trial of the OX40 agonist ivuxolimab. The TCR sequence derives from an adult with an advanced solid tumor such as melanoma, head and neck, liver or kidney cancer. Written as DNA, the CDR3 is TGTGCCAGCAGTGAGACAGGGTATGGCTACACCTTC. Its protein is CASSETGYGYTF.